Listed below are T cell receptor beta chains from one sample, sequenced in a study of blood T cell repertoires in COVID-19. Produced via immunoSEQ multiplex PCR; TCRdb's table is partial and in-frame only. The table lists 250,000 to 350,000 clones, 80% to 90% of them singletons. Sequenced input: PBMCs or T cells enriched from blood (not recorded which). These receptors all stem from a woman between 18 and 30 years old who had recovered from COVID-19. CDR3s include the opening cysteine and the closing phenylalanine or tryptophan. D genes are given only for firm matches. Only part of the rows carry a size: once, few, many, or a class if the clone is expanded.

- | - | TRBJ1-1 | TRBV3-1/TRBV3-2 | TGTGCCAGCCGGTCAAGGAACACTGAAGCTTTCTTT | CASRSRNTEAFF
- | TRBD2 | TRBJ2-1 | TRBV28 | TGTGCCAGCAGTCTCGGGACTAGCGGCTTCAGCTCCTACAATGAGCAGTTCTTC | CASSLGTSGFSSYNEQFF
once | - | TRBJ2-1 | TRBV11-3 | TGTGCCAGCAGCTTAGGCAGATACAATGAGCAGTTCTTC | CASSLGRYNEQFF
once | TRBD2 | TRBJ2-1 | TRBV24-1 | TGTGCCACCAGTGACGAAGGTGGGCTACTAGCGGGGCCTGGTGATGAGCAGTTCTTC | CATSDEGGLLAGPGDEQFF
few | TRBD2 | TRBJ2-2 | TRBV19 | TGTGCCAGTAGTTTTGGGGGTCAACTAGCGGGAGTAACCGGGGAGCTGTTTTTT | CASSFGGQLAGVTGELFF
few | - | TRBJ1-1 | TRBV6-5 | TGTGCCAGCAGGCGGTTAATGGACACTGAAGCTTTCTTT | CASRRLMDTEAFF
- | - | TRBJ2-7 | TRBV19 | TGTGCCAGTAGTATAAAGGGGTCAGAATCAAACTACGAGCAGTACTTC | CASSIKGSESNYEQYF
- | TRBD2 | TRBJ2-1 | TRBV13 | TGTGCCAGCAGGAGGAGCGGGGGGGCGTATGAGCAGTTCTTC | CASRRSGGAYEQFF
- | TRBD2 | TRBJ2-3 | TRBV13 | TGTGCCAGCAGCTTAGGTAGCGGGGGCCAACCAGATACGCAGTATTTT | CASSLGSGGQPDTQYF
- | - | TRBJ1-5 | TRBV7-9 | TGTGCCAGCAGTCCGAGGGGCGGGGGCAATCAGCCCCAGCATTTT | CASSPRGGGNQPQHF
- | - | TRBJ1-3 | TRBV5-8 | TGTGCCAGCAGCCCGGGGGACGCCTCCTCTGGAAACACCATATATTTT | CASSPGDASSGNTIYF
- | - | TRBJ1-1 | TRBV19 | TGTGCCAGTAGTGCGGCCGTGAACACTGAAGCTTTCTTT | CASSAAVNTEAFF
few | - | TRBJ2-1 | TRBV12-5 | TGTGCTAGTGGCCAAGCAGGCAATGAGCAGTTCTTC | CASGQAGNEQFF